These T cell receptor beta chains were read from a single sample in a study of T-cell reconstitution after alpha-beta-depleted transplantation in children. MiXCR, applied by TCRdb to the PCR reads, yields one record per CDR3 protein. The data show about 540,000 distinct CDR3 sequences, 27% seen once. Sequencing used PBMCs, obtained before TCRalphabeta/CD19-depleted stem cell transplant. Receptors were obtained from a boy younger than two with Wiskott-Aldrich syndrome, due to receive a stem cell transplant. Each CDR3 is given with its conserved first and last residue.

V	J	CDR3
TRBV5-1	TRBJ2-5	CASSISGGEQTQYF
TRBV7-6	TRBJ1-2	CASSSSGAGGYTF
TRBV25-1	TRBJ2-1	CASSEYGLIWTSGYNEQFF
TRBV20-1	TRBJ1-6	CSASLATGFNSPLHF
TRBV11-2	TRBJ2-1	CASSLAWAEGFF
TRBV3-1	TRBJ2-2	CASTAKSIQVPGELFF
TRBV12-3/TRBV12-4	TRBJ1-4	CASSQGFNEKLFF
TRBV12-3/TRBV12-4	TRBJ2-1	CASKGTLAGYNEQFF
TRBV6-1	TRBJ2-3	CASSKLAGASGTQYF
TRBV28	TRBJ2-7	CASHKTWTGYEQYF
TRBV5-1	TRBJ2-1	CASSAWDNYNEQFF
TRBV20-1	TRBJ2-3	CSANRLAATDTQYF
TRBV12-3/TRBV12-4	TRBJ2-5	CASSRSQGAYQETQYF
TRBV29-1	TRBJ2-1	CSGLSPESYNEQFF
TRBV4-1	TRBJ2-5	CASSQDRFSRAQYF
TRBV27	TRBJ2-7	CASRTLQGPGEQYF
TRBV5-1	TRBJ2-7	CASRQLAGGSEQYF
TRBV20-1	TRBJ2-3	CSAPGLRGDTQYF
TRBV29-1	TRBJ1-2	CSVDYYGYTF
TRBV28	TRBJ2-6	CASSRLRTSGANVLTF
TRBV10-3	TRBJ2-7	CAISDRGAGANYEQYF
TRBV10-3	TRBJ2-7	CAISESDEQYF
TRBV5-1	TRBJ1-1	CASSLTGSNTEAFF
TRBV5-1	TRBJ2-1	CASSSLSAATYNEQFF
TRBV29-1	TRBJ1-2	CSVDKARSDGYTF
TRBV10-2	TRBJ2-2	CASSEHSTGELFF
TRBV5-1	TRBJ1-1	CASRLERNTEAFF
TRBV29-1	TRBJ2-1	CSVGGGGSYNEQFF
TRBV4-1	TRBJ1-5	CASSQVPGTANQPQHF
TRBV12-3/TRBV12-4	TRBJ2-3	CASSGGVRDRDFTDTQYF
TRBV10-3	TRBJ1-2	CAARPRTAANYGYTF
TRBV7-2	TRBJ1-1	CASSLYDRGIPNTEAFF
TRBV6-5	TRBJ2-5	CASSYSTAPLRETQYF
TRBV11-1	TRBJ2-6	CASSWTGTFSGANVLTF
TRBV29-1	TRBJ1-2	CSVEDPGGGYTF
TRBV5-6	TRBJ2-2	CASSLGSGANTGELFF
TRBV24-1	TRBJ2-1	CATSDPGIAGYNEQFF
TRBV7-2	TRBJ2-5	CASSLEFGPQYF
TRBV28	TRBJ2-1	CASSSSRGGSYNEQFF
TRBV29-1	TRBJ2-3	CSVVIRGSTDTQYF